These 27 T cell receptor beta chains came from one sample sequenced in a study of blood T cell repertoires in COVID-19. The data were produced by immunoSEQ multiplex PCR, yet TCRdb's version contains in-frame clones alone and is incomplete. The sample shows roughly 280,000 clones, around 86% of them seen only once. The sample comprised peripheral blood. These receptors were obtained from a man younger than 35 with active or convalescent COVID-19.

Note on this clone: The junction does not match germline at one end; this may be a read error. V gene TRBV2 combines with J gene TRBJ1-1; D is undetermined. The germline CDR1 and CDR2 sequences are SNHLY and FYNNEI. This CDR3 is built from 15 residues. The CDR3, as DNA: TGTGCCAGCAGTGGAGGTGGAGGAGCAGTTCGGGAATATCGATTT. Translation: CASSGGGGAVREYRF.

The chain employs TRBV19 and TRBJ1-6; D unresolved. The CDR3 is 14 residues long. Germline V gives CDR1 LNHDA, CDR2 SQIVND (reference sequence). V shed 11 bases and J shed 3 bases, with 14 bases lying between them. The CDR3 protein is CAGSRQDYNSPLHF. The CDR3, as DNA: TGTGCCGGTTCCAGACAAGACTATAATTCACCCCTCCACTTT.

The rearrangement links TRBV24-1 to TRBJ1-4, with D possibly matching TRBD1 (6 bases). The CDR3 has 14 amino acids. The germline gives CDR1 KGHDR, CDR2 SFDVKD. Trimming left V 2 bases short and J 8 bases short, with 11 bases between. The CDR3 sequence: CATSDSQGPEKLFF. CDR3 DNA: TGTGCCACCAGTGATTCGCAGGGGCCAGAAAAACTGTTTTTT.

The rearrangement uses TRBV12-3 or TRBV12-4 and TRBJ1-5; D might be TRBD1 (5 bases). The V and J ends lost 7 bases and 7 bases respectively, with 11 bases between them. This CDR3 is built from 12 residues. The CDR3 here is CASKQWGQPQHF. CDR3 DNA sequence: TGTGCCAGCAAACAGTGGGGCCAGCCCCAGCATTTT.

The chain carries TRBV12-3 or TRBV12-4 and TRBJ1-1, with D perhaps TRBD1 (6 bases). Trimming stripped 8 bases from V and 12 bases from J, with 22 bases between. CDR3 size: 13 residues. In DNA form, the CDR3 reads TGTGCCAGCGCCCGGGACATCCTAAGGAAGACTTTCTTT. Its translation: CASARDILRKTFF.

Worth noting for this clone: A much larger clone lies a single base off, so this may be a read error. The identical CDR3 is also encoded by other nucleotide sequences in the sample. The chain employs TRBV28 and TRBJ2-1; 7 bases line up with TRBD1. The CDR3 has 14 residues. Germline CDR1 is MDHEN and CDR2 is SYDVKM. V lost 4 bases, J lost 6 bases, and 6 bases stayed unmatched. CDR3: CASSSPGQSNEQFF. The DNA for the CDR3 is TGTGCCAGCAGTTCACCGGGACAGAGCAATGAGCAGTTCTTC.

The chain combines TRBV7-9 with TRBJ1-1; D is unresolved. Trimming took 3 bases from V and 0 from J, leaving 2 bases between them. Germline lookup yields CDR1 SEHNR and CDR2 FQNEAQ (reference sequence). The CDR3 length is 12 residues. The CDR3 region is CASSFMNTEAFF. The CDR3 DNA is TGTGCCAGCAGCTTTATGAACACTGAAGCTTTCTTT.

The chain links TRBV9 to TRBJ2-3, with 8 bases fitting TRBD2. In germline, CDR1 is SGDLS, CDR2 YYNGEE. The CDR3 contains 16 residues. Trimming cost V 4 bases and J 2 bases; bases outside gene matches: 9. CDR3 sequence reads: CASSPTGREATDTQYF. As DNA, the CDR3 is TGTGCCAGCAGCCCCACAGGGCGGGAGGCCACAGATACGCAGTATTTT.

CDR3 residues: CASSYLLGTGQETQYF. CDR3 sequence (DNA): TGTGCCAGCAGCTACTTGTTAGGGACAGGCCAAGAGACCCAGTACTTC. The chain is built from TRBV7-6 and TRBJ2-5, with 8 bases lining up with TRBD1. CDR1 and CDR2 from the germline V gene are SGHVS and FNYEAQ. The junction had 8 bases not matched to a gene; V was cut back by 4 bases and J by 1 base. The CDR3 is made up of 16 amino acids.

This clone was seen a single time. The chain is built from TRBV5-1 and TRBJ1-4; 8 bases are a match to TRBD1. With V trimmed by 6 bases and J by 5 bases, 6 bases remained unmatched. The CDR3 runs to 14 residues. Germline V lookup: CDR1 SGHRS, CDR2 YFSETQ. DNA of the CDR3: TGCGCCAGCACGACCGGGACAGGCAATGAAAAACTGTTTTTT. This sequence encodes CASTTGTGNEKLFF.

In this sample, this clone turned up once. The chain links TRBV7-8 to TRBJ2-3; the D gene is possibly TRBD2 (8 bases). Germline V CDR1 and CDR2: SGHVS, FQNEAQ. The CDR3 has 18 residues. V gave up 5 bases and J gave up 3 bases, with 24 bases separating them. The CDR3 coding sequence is TGTGCCAGCAGCCGAAGACATAGCGGGACAGTAGAGACAGATACGCAGTATTTT. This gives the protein CASSRRHSGTVETDTQYF.

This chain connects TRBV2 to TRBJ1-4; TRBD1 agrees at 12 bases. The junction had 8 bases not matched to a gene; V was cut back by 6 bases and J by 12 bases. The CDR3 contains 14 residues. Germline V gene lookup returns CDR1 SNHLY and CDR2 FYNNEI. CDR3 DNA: TGTGCCAGCAGAGGTGGGACAGGGGGCAGAGAACTGTTTTTT. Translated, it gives CASRGGTGGRELFF.

CDR3 sequence reads: CASSLTSGSSYEQYF. As DNA, the CDR3 is TGTGCCAGCAGCTTGACTAGCGGTAGCTCCTACGAGCAGTACTTC. This chain connects TRBV7-9 to TRBJ2-7, with TRBD2 matching 9 bases. The CDR3 spans 15 residues. Trimming removed 3 bases from V and 0 bases from J; junction bases left unmatched: 3. The germline CDR1 and CDR2 sequences are SEHNR and FQNEAQ (reference sequence).

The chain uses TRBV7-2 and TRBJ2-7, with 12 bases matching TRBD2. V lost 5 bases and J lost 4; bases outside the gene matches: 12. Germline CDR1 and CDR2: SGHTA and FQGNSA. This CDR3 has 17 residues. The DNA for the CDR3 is TGTGCCAGCAGCCCCAATCTGGGACTAGCGGGCGGATACGAGCAGTACTTC. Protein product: CASSPNLGLAGGYEQYF.

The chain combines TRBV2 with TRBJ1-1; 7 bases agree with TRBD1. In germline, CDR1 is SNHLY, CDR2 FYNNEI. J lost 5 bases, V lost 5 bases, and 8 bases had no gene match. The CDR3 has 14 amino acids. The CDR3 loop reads CASSYRGLETEAFF. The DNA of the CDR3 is TGTGCCAGCAGTTACAGGGGTCTGGAAACTGAAGCTTTCTTT.

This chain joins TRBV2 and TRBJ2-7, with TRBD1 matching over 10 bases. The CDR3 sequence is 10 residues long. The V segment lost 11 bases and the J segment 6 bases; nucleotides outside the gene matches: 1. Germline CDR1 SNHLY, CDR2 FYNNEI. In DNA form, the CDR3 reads TGTGCCCGGACAGGGGGCGAGCAGTACTTC. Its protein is CARTGGEQYF.

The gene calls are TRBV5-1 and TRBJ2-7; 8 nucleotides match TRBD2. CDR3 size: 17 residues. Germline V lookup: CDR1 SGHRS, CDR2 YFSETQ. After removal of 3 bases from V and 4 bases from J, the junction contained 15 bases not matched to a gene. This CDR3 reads CASSSGGGSAGDYEQYF. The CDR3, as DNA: TGCGCCAGCAGCTCGGGAGGGGGATCGGCAGGGGATTACGAGCAGTACTTC.

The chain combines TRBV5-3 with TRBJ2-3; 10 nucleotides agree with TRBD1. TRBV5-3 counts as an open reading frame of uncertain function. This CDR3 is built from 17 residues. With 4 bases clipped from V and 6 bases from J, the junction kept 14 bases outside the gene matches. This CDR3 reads CARSLKCGTGETDTQYF. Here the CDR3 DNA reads TGTGCCAGAAGCCTGAAGTGCGGGACAGGGGAGACGGATACGCAGTATTTT.

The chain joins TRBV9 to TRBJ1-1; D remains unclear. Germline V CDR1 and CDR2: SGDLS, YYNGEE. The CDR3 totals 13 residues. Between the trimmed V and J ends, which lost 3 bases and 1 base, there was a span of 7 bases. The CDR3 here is CASSELRNTEAFF. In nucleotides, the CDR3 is TGTGCCAGCAGCGAACTGAGGAACACTGAAGCTTTCTTT.

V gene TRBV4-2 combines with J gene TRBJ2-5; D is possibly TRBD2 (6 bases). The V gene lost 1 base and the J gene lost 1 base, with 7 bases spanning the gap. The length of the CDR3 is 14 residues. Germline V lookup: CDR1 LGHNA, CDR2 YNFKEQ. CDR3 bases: TGTGCCAGCAGCCAAGGGCGGGGCCAAGAGACCCAGTACTTC. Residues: CASSQGRGQETQYF.

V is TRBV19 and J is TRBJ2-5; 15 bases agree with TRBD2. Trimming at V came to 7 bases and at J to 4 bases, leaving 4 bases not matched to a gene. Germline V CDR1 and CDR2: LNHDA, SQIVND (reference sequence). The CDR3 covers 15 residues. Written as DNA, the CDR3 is TGTGCCAGTAAGGGGACTAGCGGGGGGTCAGAGACCCAGTACTTC. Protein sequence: CASKGTSGGSETQYF. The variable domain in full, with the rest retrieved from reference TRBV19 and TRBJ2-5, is DGGITQSPKYLFRKEGQNVTLSCEQNLNHDAMYWYRQDPGQGLRLIYYSQIVNDFQKGDIAEGYSVSREKKESFPLTVTSAQKNPTAFYLCASKGTSGGSETQYFGPGTRLLVL.

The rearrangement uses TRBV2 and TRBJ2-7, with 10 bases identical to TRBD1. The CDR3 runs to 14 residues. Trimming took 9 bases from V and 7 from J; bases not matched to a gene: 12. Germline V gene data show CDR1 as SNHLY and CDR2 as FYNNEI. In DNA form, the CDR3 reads TGTGCCAGTAATCGGGACAGGGGCGCGGGAGAGCAGTACTTC. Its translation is CASNRDRGAGEQYF.

DNA for the CDR3: TGTGCCAGCAGCTTCTCCCCTAGCGGGGTCACCGGGGAGCTGTTTTTT. Protein: CASSFSPSGVTGELFF. The rearrangement links TRBV7-2 to TRBJ2-2, with TRBD2 matching over 9 bases. Germline values: CDR1 SGHTA, CDR2 FQGNSA. This CDR3 spans 16 amino acids. The trim removed 3 bases at V and 4 bases at J, leaving 6 bases unmatched.

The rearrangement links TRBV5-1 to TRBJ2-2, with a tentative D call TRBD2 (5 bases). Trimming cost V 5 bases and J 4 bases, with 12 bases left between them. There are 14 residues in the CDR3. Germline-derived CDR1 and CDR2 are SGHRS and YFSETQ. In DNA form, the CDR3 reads TGCGCCAGCAGGGTCGAGGGTTTCACCGGGGAGCTGTTTTTT. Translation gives CASRVEGFTGELFF.

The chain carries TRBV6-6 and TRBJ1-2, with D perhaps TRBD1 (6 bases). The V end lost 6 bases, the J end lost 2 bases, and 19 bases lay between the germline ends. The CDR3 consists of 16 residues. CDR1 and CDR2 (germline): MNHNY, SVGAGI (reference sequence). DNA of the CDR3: TGTGCCAGCAGCCCTTTGGGCCTTAGGGGGAACTATGGCTACACCTTC. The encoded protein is CASSPLGLRGNYGYTF.

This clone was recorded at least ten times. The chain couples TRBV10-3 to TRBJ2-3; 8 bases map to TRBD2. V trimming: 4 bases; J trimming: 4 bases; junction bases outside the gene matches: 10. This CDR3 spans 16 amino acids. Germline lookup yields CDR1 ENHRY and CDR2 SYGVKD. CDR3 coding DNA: TGTGCCATCAGTGGACGGGAGGGAGCGGGTGCAGATACGCAGTATTTT. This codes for CAISGREGAGADTQYF.

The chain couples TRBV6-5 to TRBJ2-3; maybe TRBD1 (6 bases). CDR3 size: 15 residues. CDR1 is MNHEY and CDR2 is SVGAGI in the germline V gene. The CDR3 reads CAARRGGPQIDTQYF. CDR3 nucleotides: TGTGCTGCACGCCGTGGGGGCCCACAAATAGATACGCAGTATTTT.